The 11 T cell receptor beta chains below come from one sample, sequenced in a study of blood T cell repertoires in COVID-19. Profiled with immunoSEQ multiplex PCR; TCRdb holds only in-frame clones, not every one. The sample yields fewer than 85,000 clones, about 70% seen once. The sequenced sample was peripheral blood. These TCRs come from a woman in her 70s with acute or convalescent COVID-19.

This clone has more than one count but fewer than ten. The CDR3 here is CASSYSRVTTTEAFF. Written as DNA, the CDR3 is TGTGCCAGCAGTTACTCCAGGGTCACGACCACTGAAGCTTTCTTT. The rearrangement links TRBV6-2 or TRBV6-3 to TRBJ1-1; maybe TRBD1 (5 bases). The germline CDR1 and CDR2 sequences are MNHEY and SVGEGT. Trimming stripped 0 bases from V and 4 bases from J, with 12 bases between. The CDR3 is made up of 15 amino acids.

This clone came up a few times. This chain uses TRBV2 with TRBJ2-2, with D possibly being TRBD2 (5 bases). The V end was cut by 1 base, the J end by 2 bases, with 8 bases between. Germline V gene data show CDR1 as SNHLY and CDR2 as FYNNEI. There are 15 residues in the CDR3. CDR3 sequence reads: CASSEVRANTGELFF. The CDR3 DNA follows: TGTGCCAGCAGTGAAGTGCGGGCCAACACCGGGGAGCTGTTTTTT.

The J gene is TRBJ1-6, the V gene TRBV7-2; no definite D call. This CDR3 is built from 14 residues. The V and J ends lost 1 base and 10 bases respectively, with 11 bases between them. In germline, CDR1 is SGHTA, CDR2 FQGNSA. CDR3 nucleotides: TGTGCCAGCAGCTTAGGGTCCGTGGGCTCACCCCTCCACTTT. Encoded protein: CASSLGSVGSPLHF.

The chain recombines TRBV6-5 with TRBJ1-2, with a weak D call TRBD1 (6 bases). The ends were cut back, 4 bases at V and 4 bases at J, with 13 bases in the middle. The CDR3 runs 14 residues. Germline values: CDR1 MNHEY, CDR2 SVGAGI. The CDR3 protein is CASSFSGASYGYTF. For the CDR3, the DNA is TGTGCCAGCAGTTTTTCAGGGGCCAGCTATGGCTACACCTTC.

This chain links TRBV29-1 with TRBJ2-5, with D uncertain. Germline lookup yields CDR1 SQVTM and CDR2 ANQGSEA. This CDR3 is built from 13 residues. Between the trimmed V and J ends, which lost 2 bases and 0 bases, there was a span of 7 bases. CDR3 sequence: CSVEKHHQETQYF. The CDR3 DNA sequence: TGCAGCGTTGAAAAACACCACCAAGAGACCCAGTACTTC.

This clone was detected only a few times. The chain recombines TRBV11-1 with TRBJ2-7; 8 positions agree with TRBD1. The CDR3 is made up of 16 amino acids. Trimming at V came to 3 bases and at J to 0 bases, leaving 7 bases not matched to a gene. Germline V gene sequence: CDR1 SGHAT, CDR2 FQDESV (reference sequence). The CDR3 DNA is TGTGCCAGCAGCTTTAGGACAGGGCCTAGCTCCTACGAGCAGTACTTC. It yields the protein CASSFRTGPSSYEQYF.

This clone has a single count. The chain couples TRBV6-4 to TRBJ2-2, with 9 bases fitting TRBD2. The CDR3 covers 16 residues. Germline CDR1 MRHNA, CDR2 SNTAGT. The ends lost 2 bases at V and 3 bases at J; junction bases unmatched: 4. CDR3 nucleotide sequence: TGTGCCAGCAGTGACGGGGTAGCGGGGGACACCGGGGAGCTGTTTTTT. Translating it yields CASSDGVAGDTGELFF.

The chain links TRBV28 to TRBJ1-2; 8 bases are shared with TRBD1. The CDR3 has 15 residues. The V segment lost 1 base and the J segment 4 bases; nucleotides outside the gene matches: 5. The V gene's germline CDR1 is MDHEN and CDR2 SYDVKM. CDR3 residues: CASSLFDRGPYGYTF. As DNA, the CDR3 is TGTGCCAGCAGTTTATTCGACAGGGGACCCTATGGCTACACCTTC.

This clone turned up a few times. J is TRBJ1-1 and V is TRBV9; D might be TRBD1 (5 bases). CDR3 length equals 13 residues. Germline values: CDR1 SGDLS, CDR2 YYNGEE. The germline V and J ends were trimmed by 4 bases and 5 bases, with 12 bases remaining between them. CDR3 nucleotide sequence: TGTGCCAGCAGCCCGATCGGGGGTACTGAAGCTTTCTTT. Encoded protein: CASSPIGGTEAFF.

J is TRBJ1-2 and V is TRBV7-6, with D tentatively TRBD1 (5 bases). CDR3 length: 13 residues. Trimming cost V 1 base and J 4 bases, with 7 bases left between them. Germline CDR1 is SGHVS and CDR2 is FNYEAQ. DNA for the CDR3: TGTGCCAGCAGCTTAGTTGGGGCCTATGGCTACACCTTC. It translates to CASSLVGAYGYTF.

In nucleotides, the CDR3 is TGTGCCAGCAGCTTGGTGAGCGGCGCCCATGAAAAACTGTTTTTT. Translating gives CASSLVSGAHEKLFF. The gene calls are TRBV5-4 and TRBJ1-4; unclear D gene. Germline CDR1 and CDR2: SGHNT and YYREEE (reference sequence). The CDR3 runs to 15 residues. V was pared by 0 bases and J by 6 bases, with 12 bases between.